In its sample, the clone carrying this TCR beta chain was seen a few times. The antigen remains unidentified. The sample is drawn from a study of vaccination effects on CD4 cells after COVID-19. The germline CDR1 and CDR2 sequences are MNHNY and SVGAGI (reference sequence). V gave up 5 bases and J gave up 9 bases, with 17 bases separating them. This CDR3 has 14 residues. Sequencing was performed with immunoSEQ multiplex PCR; in TCRdb, only in-frame clones are kept and a portion is missing. This sample has about 73,000 clones; nearly 75% occur once, and the top ten carry approximately 2%. With around ten days of culture completed, CD4+ T cells were isolated. All participants had two doses of either the BNT162b2 or mRNA-1273 vaccine.

The chain carries TRBV6-6 and TRBJ1-5, with D maybe TRBD1 (5 bases). Sequenced here: CD4+ T cells from PBMCs cultured without peptide, sampled after COVID-19 vaccination. This TCR derives from a human donor who received a COVID-19 vaccine. The CDR3 protein is CASSLQGEPGPQHF. The CDR3 bases are TGTGCCAGCAGTCTACAAGGGGAGCCCGGGCCCCAGCATTTT.